The TCR beta chain under discussion was sequenced for a study of shared clonotypes between healthy human individuals. Concerning this clone: Its antigen remains unidentified.

General study results and limits: Since donors were few, the genetic and exposure-history diversity represented was limited.

Germline V gives CDR1 LNHDA, CDR2 SQIVND (reference sequence). Trimming pared 4 bases from V and 5 bases from J, leaving 12 bases between. CDR3 length: 14 amino acids. The material for each subset, its genomic DNA, was split evenly across several immunoSEQ plates. Libraries were prepared by immunoSEQ multiplex PCR; TCRdb keeps only in-frame clonotypes and omits some of them. The sample lists under 200,000 clones, over 80% seen once, with 0.067% in the top ten. The study separated CD4+ cells into CD45RA+ naive and CD45RA-negative memory subsets. The sequenced sample consisted of naive CD4+ T cells sorted from blood. Subset specified: CD45RA+ positively selected. This chain joins TRBV19 and TRBJ2-1; D is unclear. This receptor was obtained from a woman aged 25 to 39 in good health. CDR3: CASSTWTFNNEQFF. For the CDR3, the DNA is TGTGCCAGTAGTACTTGGACCTTCAACAATGAGCAGTTCTTC.